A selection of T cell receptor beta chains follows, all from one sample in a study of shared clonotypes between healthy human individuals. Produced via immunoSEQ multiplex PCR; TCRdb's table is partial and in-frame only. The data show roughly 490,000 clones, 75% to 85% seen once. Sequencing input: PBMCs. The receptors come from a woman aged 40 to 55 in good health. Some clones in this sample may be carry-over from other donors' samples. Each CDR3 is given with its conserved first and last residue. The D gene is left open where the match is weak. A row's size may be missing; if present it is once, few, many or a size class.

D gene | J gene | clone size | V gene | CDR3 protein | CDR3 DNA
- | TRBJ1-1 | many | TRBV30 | CAWSGPSRFTEAFF | TGTGCCTGGAGCGGGCCCAGCCGATTCACTGAAGCTTTCTTT
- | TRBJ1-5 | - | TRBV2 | CASSELRGNQPQHF | TGTGCCAGCAGTGAATTGAGGGGAAATCAGCCCCAGCATTTT
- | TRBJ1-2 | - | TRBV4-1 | CASSQGAGLYGYTF | TGCGCCAGCAGCCAAGGGGCAGGGCTTTATGGCTACACCTTC
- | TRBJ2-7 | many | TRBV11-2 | CASSFPATYEQYF | TGTGCCAGCAGCTTCCCCGCGACTTACGAGCAGTACTTC
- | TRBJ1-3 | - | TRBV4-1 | CASSQDLGTFVDGNTIYF | TGCGCCAGCAGCCAAGACCTGGGGACATTCGTGGATGGAAACACCATATATTTT
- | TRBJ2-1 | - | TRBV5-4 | CASSLSRESPNEQFF | TGTGCCAGCAGCTTGTCGAGGGAGTCCCCCAATGAGCAGTTCTTC
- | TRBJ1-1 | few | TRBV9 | CASGDGVNTEAFF | TGTGCCAGCGGAGATGGAGTGAACACTGAAGCTTTCTTT
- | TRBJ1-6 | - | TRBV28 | CASSLPPSSYNSPLHF | TGTGCCAGCAGTTTACCCCCGAGCTCCTATAATTCACCCCTCCACTTT
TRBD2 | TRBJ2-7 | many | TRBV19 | CASRQAGGNSYEQYF | TGTGCCAGTAGACAAGCGGGAGGAAATTCCTACGAGCAGTACTTC
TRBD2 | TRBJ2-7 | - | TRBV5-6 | CASSLAGGTYEQYF | TGTGCCAGCAGCTTGGCGGGAGGCACTTACGAGCAGTACTTC
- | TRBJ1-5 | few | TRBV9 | CASHGPGTSNQPQHF | TGTGCCAGCCACGGACCGGGCACCAGCAATCAGCCCCAGCATTTT
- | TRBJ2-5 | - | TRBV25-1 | CARRRNAGGETQYF | TGTGCCAGGCGGCGGAACGCCGGGGGAGAGACCCAGTACTTC
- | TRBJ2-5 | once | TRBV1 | CTSSQDARELWTGDQETQYF | TGCACCAGCAGCCAAGATGCAAGGGAGCTTTGGACAGGGGACCAAGAGACCCAGTACTTC
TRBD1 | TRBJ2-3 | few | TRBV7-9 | CASSARTGADTQYF | TGTGCCAGCAGCGCCAGAACAGGGGCAGATACGCAGTATTTT
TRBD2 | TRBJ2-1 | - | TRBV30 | CAWSGGLAPHEQFF | TGTGCCTGGAGTGGGGGACTAGCGCCTCATGAGCAGTTCTTC
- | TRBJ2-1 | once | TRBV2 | CASSEVGGSSYNEQFF | TGTGCCAGCAGTGAGGTTGGCGGTAGCTCCTACAATGAGCAGTTCTTC
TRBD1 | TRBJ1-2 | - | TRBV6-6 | CASTQDRVGHGYTF | TGTGCCAGCACCCAGGACAGGGTTGGGCATGGCTACACCTTC
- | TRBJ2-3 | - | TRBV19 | CASSPRETDTQYF | TGTGCCAGTAGTCCCCGGGAGACAGATACGCAGTATTTT
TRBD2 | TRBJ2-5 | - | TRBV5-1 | CASSSSSGRTETQYF | TGCGCCAGCAGCTCCTCTAGCGGGAGGACGGAGACCCAGTACTTC
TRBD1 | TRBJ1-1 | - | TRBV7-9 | CASSPIGQGDMNTEAFF | TGTGCCAGCAGCCCTATTGGACAGGGGGACATGAACACTGAAGCTTTCTTT
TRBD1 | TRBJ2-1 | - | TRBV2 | CASSEPDRVPYNEQFF | TGTGCCAGCAGTGAACCTGACAGGGTCCCTTACAATGAGCAGTTCTTC
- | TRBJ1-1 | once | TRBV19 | CASTPHGDTEAFF | TGTGCCAGTACCCCCCATGGGGACACTGAAGCTTTCTTT